This T cell receptor (beta chain) emerged from a study of OX40 agonist ivuxolimab in advanced cancers. Study at large: Dose-escalation cases comprised hepatocellular carcinoma, melanoma, renal cell or head and neck cancer.

In its sample, this clone was seen once. Distinct nucleotide sequences in the sample also encode this CDR3. Generated by immunoSEQ multiplex PCR, the TCRdb table keeps only in-frame clones and is missing some. This sample has 70,000 to 80,000 clones; approximately 90% occur once, and the top ten carry 0.44%. The source was CD4+ or CD8+ T cells sorted from blood, collected in a trial of the OX40 agonist ivuxolimab. The clonotype originates from an adult with an advanced solid tumor such as melanoma, head and neck, liver or kidney cancer.

CDR3 amino acids: CASSYAGGSTGELFF. Here the CDR3 DNA reads TGTGCCAGCAGTTACGCGGGGGGGAGCACCGGGGAGCTGTTTTTT. V gene TRBV6-5 combines with J gene TRBJ2-2, with 9 bases that match TRBD2. The CDR3 has 15 amino acids. The V and J ends lost 2 bases and 4 bases, in that order; junction bases with no gene match: 2. Germline lookup yields CDR1 MNHEY and CDR2 SVGAGI.